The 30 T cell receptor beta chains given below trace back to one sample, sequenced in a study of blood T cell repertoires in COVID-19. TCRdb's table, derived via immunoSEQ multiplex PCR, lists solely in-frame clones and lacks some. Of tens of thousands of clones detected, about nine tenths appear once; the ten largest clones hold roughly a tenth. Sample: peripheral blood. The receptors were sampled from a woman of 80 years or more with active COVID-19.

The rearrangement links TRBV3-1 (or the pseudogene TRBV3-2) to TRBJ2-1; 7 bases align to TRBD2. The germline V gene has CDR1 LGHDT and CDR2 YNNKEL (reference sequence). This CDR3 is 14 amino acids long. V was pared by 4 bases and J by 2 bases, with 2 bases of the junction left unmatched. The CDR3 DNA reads TGTGCCAGCAGCCGAGCGGGACCCTACAATGAGCAGTTCTTC. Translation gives CASSRAGPYNEQFF.

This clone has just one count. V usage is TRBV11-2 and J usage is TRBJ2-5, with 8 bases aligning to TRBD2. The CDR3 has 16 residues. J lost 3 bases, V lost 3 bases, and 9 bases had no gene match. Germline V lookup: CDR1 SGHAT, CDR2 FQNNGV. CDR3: CASSLTVAGRKETQYF. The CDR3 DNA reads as TGTGCCAGCAGCTTGACCGTAGCGGGGCGCAAAGAGACCCAGTACTTC.

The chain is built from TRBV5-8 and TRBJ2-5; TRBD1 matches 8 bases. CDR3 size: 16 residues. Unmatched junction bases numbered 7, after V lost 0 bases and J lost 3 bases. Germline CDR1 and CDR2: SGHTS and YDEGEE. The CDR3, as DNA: TGTGCCAGCAGCTTGGCCGGGACAGGCGAAAAAGAGACCCAGTACTTC. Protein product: CASSLAGTGEKETQYF.

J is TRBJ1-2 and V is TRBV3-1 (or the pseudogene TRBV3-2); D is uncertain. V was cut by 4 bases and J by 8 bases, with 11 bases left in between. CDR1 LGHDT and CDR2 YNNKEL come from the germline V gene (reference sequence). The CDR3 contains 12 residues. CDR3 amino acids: CASSPSGVGYTF. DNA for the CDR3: TGTGCCAGCAGCCCTTCAGGCGTGGGCTACACCTTC.

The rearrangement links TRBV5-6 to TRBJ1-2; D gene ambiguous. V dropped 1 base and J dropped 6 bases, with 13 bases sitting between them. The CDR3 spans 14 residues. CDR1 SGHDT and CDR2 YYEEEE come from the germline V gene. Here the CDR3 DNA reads TGTGCCAGCAGCTTGTTTCCCGGGTTGGATGGCTACACCTTC. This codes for CASSLFPGLDGYTF.

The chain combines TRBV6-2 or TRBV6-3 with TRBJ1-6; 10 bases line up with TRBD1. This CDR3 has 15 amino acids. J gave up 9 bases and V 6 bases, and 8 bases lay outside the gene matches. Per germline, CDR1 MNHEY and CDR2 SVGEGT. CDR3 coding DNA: TGTGCCAGCAGCAGTTGGACAGGGGGTCTTTCACCCCTCCACTTT. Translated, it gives CASSSWTGGLSPLHF.

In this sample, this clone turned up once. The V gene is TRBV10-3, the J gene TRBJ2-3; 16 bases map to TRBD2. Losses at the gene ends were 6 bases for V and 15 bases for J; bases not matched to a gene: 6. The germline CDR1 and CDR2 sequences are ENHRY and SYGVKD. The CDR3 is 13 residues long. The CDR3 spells CAIRGTSGGALYF. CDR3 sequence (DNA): TGTGCCATCAGAGGGACTAGCGGGGGGGCCCTCTATTTT.

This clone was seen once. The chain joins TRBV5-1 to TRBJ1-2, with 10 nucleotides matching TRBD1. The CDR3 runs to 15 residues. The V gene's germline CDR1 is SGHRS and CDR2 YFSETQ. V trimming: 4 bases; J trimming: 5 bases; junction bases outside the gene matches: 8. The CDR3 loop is CASSPRQGAHYGYTF. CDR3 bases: TGCGCCAGCAGCCCAAGACAGGGGGCGCATTATGGCTACACCTTC.

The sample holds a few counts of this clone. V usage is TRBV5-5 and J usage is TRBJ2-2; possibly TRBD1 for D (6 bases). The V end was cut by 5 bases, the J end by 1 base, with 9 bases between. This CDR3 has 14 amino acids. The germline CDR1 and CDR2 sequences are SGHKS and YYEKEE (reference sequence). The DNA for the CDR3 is TGTGCCAGCAGGCCGGGACAGAACACCGGGGAGCTGTTTTTT. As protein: CASRPGQNTGELFF. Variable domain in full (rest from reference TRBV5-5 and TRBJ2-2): DAGVTQSPTHLIKTRGQQVTLRCSPISGHKSVSWYQQVLGQGPQFIFQYYEKEERGRGNFPDRFSARQFPNYSSELNVNALLLGDSALYLCASRPGQNTGELFFGEGSRLTVL.

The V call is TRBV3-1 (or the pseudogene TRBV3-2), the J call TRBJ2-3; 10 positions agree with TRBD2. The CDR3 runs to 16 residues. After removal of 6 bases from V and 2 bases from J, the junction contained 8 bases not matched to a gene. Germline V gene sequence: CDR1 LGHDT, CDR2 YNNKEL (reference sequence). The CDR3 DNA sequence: TGTGCCAGCAGTCTTTTAGCGGGGGGCCCCACAGATACGCAGTATTTT. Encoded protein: CASSLLAGGPTDTQYF.

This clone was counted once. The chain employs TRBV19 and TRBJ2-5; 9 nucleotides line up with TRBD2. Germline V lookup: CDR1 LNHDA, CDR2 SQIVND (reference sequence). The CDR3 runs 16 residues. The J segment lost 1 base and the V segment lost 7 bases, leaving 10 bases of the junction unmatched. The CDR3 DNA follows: TGTGCCAGTACCCCCCGGTCTAGCGGGGCCCAAGAGACCCAGTACTTC. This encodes CASTPRSSGAQETQYF.

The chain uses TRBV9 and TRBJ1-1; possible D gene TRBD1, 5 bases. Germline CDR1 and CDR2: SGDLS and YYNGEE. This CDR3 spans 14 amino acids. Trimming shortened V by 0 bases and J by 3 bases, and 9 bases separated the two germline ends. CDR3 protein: CASSVEGEDTEAFF. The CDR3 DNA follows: TGTGCCAGCAGCGTAGAAGGGGAGGACACTGAAGCTTTCTTT.

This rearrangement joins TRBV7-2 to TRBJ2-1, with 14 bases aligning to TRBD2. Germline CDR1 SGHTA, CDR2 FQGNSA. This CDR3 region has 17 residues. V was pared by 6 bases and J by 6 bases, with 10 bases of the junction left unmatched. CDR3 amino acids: CASRLLPGTSGGNEQFF. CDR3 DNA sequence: TGTGCCAGCAGGCTTTTACCGGGGACTAGCGGGGGCAATGAGCAGTTCTTC. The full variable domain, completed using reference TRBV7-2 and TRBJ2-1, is GAGVSQSPSNKVTEKGKDVELRCDPISGHTALYWYRQSLGQGLEFLIYFQGNSAPDKSGLPSDRFSAERTGGSVSTLTIQRTQQEDSAVYLCASRLLPGTSGGNEQFFGPGTRLTVL.

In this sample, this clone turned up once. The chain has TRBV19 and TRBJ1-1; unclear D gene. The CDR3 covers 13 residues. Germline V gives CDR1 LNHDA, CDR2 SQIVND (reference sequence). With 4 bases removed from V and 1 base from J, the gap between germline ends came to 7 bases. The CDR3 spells CASSTRENTEAFF. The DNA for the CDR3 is TGTGCCAGTAGTACGAGGGAGAACACTGAAGCTTTCTTT.

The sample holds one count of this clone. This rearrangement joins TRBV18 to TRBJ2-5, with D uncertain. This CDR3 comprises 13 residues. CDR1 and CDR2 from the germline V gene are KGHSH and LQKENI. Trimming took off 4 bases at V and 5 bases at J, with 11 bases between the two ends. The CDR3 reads CASSLSLYETQYF. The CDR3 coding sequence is TGTGCCAGCTCACTAAGCCTGTACGAGACCCAGTACTTC.

The CDR3 DNA sequence: TGTGCCTGGAGTCAACACCGACTAGCGGGGGACTCGGGGCGCGCGTATTTT. It specifies CAWSQHRLAGDSGRAYF. The rearrangement uses TRBV30 and TRBJ2-3; 12 nucleotides line up with TRBD2. This CDR3 contains 17 residues. V trimming: 2 bases; J trimming: 14 bases; junction bases outside the gene matches: 20. Germline V CDR1 and CDR2: GTSNPN, SVGIG (reference sequence).

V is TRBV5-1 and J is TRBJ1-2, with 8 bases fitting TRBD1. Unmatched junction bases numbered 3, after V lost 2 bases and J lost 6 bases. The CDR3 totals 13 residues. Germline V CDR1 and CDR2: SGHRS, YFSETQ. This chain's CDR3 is CASSLPTGDGYTF. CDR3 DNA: TGCGCCAGCAGCTTACCGACAGGGGATGGCTACACCTTC.

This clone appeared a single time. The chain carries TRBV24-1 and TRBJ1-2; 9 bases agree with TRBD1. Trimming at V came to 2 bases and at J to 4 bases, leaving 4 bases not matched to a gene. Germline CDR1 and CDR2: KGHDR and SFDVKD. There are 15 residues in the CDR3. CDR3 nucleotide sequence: TGTGCCACCAGTGATTCACAGGGGGCAGTCTATGGCTACACCTTC. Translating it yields CATSDSQGAVYGYTF.

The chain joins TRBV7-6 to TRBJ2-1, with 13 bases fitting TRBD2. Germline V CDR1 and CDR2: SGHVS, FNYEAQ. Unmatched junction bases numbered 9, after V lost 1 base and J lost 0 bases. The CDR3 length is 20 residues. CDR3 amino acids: CASSLERGTSGMSSYNEQFF. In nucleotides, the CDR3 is TGTGCCAGCAGCTTAGAGCGAGGGACTAGCGGGATGAGCTCCTACAATGAGCAGTTCTTC.

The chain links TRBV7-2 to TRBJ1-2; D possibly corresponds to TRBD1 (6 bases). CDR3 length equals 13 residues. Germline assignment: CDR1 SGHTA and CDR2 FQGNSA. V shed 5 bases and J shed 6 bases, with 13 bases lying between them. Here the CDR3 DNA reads TGTGCCAGCAGCCTCCCGGGACAAGATGGCTACACCTTC. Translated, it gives CASSLPGQDGYTF.

The DNA for the CDR3 is TGTGCCAGCAGGGGAGTTAGCGGGGGGTCCAATGAGCAGTTCTTC. Protein product: CASRGVSGGSNEQFF. V is TRBV27 and J is TRBJ2-1, with 10 bases identical to TRBD2. Unmatched junction bases numbered 8, after V lost 6 bases and J lost 6 bases. CDR1 MNHEY and CDR2 SMNVEV come from the germline V gene (reference sequence). There are 15 residues in the CDR3.

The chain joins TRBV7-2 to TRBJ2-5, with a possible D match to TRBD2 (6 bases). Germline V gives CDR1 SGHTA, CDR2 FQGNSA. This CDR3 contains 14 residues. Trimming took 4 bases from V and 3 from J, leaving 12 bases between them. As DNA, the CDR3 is TGTGCCAGCAGCTCCGGGACTGTCAAAGAGACCCAGTACTTC. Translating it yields CASSSGTVKETQYF.

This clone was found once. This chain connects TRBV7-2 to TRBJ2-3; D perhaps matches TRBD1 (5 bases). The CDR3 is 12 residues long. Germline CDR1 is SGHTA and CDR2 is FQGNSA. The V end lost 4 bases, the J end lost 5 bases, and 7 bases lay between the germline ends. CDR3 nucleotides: TGTGCCAGCAGCTCGACAGTAGATACGCAGTATTTT. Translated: CASSSTVDTQYF.

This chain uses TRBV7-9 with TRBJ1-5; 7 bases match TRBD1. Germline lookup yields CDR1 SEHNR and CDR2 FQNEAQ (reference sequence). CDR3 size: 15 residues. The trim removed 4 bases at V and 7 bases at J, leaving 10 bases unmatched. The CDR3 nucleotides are TGTGCCAGCAGCTACGGGACAGATATGAGCCAGCCCCAGCATTTT. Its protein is CASSYGTDMSQPQHF.

CDR3 residues: CASSYQRDLETQYF. As DNA, the CDR3 is TGTGCCAGCAGTTACCAGCGAGACTTGGAGACCCAGTACTTC. The chain links TRBV6-5 to TRBJ2-5, with D uncertain. The CDR3 is made up of 14 amino acids. V was pared by 2 bases and J by 5 bases, with 12 bases between. Germline assignment: CDR1 MNHEY and CDR2 SVGAGI.

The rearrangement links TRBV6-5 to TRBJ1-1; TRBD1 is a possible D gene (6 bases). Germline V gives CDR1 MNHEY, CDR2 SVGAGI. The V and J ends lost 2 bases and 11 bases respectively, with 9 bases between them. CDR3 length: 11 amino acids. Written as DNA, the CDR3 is TGTGCCAGCAGTTACAACAGGGCGGCTTTCTTT. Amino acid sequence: CASSYNRAAFF.

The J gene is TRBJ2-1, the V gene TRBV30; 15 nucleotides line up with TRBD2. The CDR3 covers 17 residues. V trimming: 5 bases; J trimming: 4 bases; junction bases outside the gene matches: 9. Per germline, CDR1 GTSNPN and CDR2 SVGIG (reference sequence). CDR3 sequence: CAWGSGTSGGSYNEQFF. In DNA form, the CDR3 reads TGTGCCTGGGGCTCCGGGACTAGCGGGGGGTCTTACAATGAGCAGTTCTTC.

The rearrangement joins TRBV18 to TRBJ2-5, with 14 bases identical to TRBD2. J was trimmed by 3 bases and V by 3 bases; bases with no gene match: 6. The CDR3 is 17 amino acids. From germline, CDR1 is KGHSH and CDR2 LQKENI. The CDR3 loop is CASSPQPGLAGEETQYF. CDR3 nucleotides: TGTGCCAGCTCACCCCAACCGGGACTAGCGGGGGAAGAGACCCAGTACTTC.

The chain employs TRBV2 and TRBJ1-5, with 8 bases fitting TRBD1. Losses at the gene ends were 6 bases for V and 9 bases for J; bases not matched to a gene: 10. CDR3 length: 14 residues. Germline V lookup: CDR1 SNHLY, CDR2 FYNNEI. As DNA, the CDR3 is TGTGCCAGCAGAGTCGGGACAGGTGAAGGGCCCCAGCATTTT. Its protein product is CASRVGTGEGPQHF.

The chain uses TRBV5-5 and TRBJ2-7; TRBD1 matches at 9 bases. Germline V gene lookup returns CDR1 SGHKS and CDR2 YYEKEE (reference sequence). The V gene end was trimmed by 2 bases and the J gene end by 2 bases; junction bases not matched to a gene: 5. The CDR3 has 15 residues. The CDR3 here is CASSFLGQGPYEQYF. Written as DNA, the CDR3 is TGTGCCAGCAGCTTTCTAGGACAGGGGCCCTACGAGCAGTACTTC.